The T cell receptor (beta chain) described here comes from a study of T cells after yellow fever vaccination. About the study: When fractions had low cell numbers, they were prepared with SMART-Seq v4 Ultra Low Input.

Notes on the study in general: Researchers cautioned that FACS-sorted repertoires could harbor abundant clonotypes contaminating from the bulk population. Compared with primary, the secondary response was weaker and peaked at day 5, not 15.

The study made its TCR cDNA through 5'RACE template switching. That step introduced a universal primer site along with UMIs. TCRdb re-called the 5' RACE reads with MiXCR, one entry per CDR3 protein. The table shows hundreds of thousands of distinct CDR3 sequences, with roughly 21% occurring only once. CDR1 is DFQATT, CDR2 SNEGSKA, per germline (reference sequence). The ends were cut back, 3 bases at V and 5 bases at J, with 16 bases in the middle. This CDR3 is 14 amino acids long. About this clonotype itself: Its antigen remains unknown.

The sequence came from a man aged 30 to 45 who received the YFV17D yellow fever vaccine. The sequencing here drew on PBMCs, taken 15 days after the yellow fever booster vaccination. V gene TRBV20-1 combines with J gene TRBJ2-5, with a possible D match to TRBD1 (6 bases). The CDR3 nucleotides are TGCAGTGCTAGGGGGACACCGGGTCCCGAGACCCAGTACTTC. Translating gives CSARGTPGPETQYF.